The TCR beta chain under discussion was sequenced for a study of control samples from healthy donors and cancer patients. The CDR3 consists of 15 residues. Trimming took off 0 bases at V and 5 bases at J, with 13 bases between the two ends. Germline-derived CDR1 and CDR2 are MNHEY and SVGEGT. Sequencing was performed with immunoSEQ multiplex PCR; in TCRdb, only in-frame clones are kept and a portion is missing. The sample consists of 90,000 to 100,000 clones, approximately 80% of them appearing once. This sequence originates from a woman younger than 45 in good health. The rearrangement joins TRBV6-2 or TRBV6-3 to TRBJ1-2; tentatively, D is TRBD1 (5 bases). Sequencing used blood. CDR3 nucleotides: TGTGCCAGCAGTTACTCGATGTGGGGACGGTATGGCTACACCTTC. Translating gives CASSYSMWGRYGYTF.